The rows below give T cell receptor beta chains drawn from one sample of a study of T cell repertoires in cytomegalovirus infection. TCRdb redid the calling of the reads with MiXCR, one entry per CDR3 protein. The repertoire holds some 150,000 distinct CDR3 sequences, with under 8% as singletons. The sequenced sample consisted of PBMCs. These TCRs come from a human donor in good health (CMV status not recorded). Some clones in this sample may be carry-over from other donors' samples. Both conserved end residues are part of each CDR3. A D gene is named only where the DNA matches it firmly. Clone size is shown for a subset of rows, as once, few, many or a class of expanded clone.

>many|TRBJ1-6|TRBV11-2|TRBD1
TGTGCCAGCAGCCCTCTTAGGGGACAGGGGATACCCCTCCACTTT
CASSPLRGQGIPLHF
>many|TRBJ2-1|TRBV7-6|TRBD1
TGTGCCAGCAGCTTCTCCTCCGGGACAGGGATTTACAATGAGCAGTTCTTC
CASSFSSGTGIYNEQFF
>many|TRBJ2-2|TRBV4-1|.
TGCGCCAGCAGCCCGGGACTTTATAGTATCGGCGGGGAGCTGTTTTTT
CASSPGLYSIGGELFF
>many|TRBJ1-4|TRBV28|TRBD1
TGTGCCACCATGCTCCGGGACAGGGAAAAACTGTTTTTT
CATMLRDREKLFF
>many|TRBJ2-7|TRBV20-1|.
TGCAGTGCTAGAGACCGGGACGGACTGGTCTACGAGCAGTACTTC
CSARDRDGLVYEQYF
>.|TRBJ2-7|TRBV2|.
TGTGCCAGCAGACTCAGGTTAAGTATTTGGGAGCAGTACTTC
CASRLRLSIWEQYF
>many|TRBJ1-5|TRBV20-1|TRBD1
TGCAGTGCTAGAGTGACCAAGACAGGGCTGGGCAATCAGCCCCAGCATTTT
CSARVTKTGLGNQPQHF
>.|TRBJ2-6|TRBV30|.
TGTGCCTGGAGTGTCTCTGGGGCCAACGTCCTGACTTTC
CAWSVSGANVLTF
>many|TRBJ1-1|TRBV7-3|.
TGTGCCAGCAGCTTAATGGGAGGGAACACTGAAGCTTTCTTT
CASSLMGGNTEAFF
>few|TRBJ1-2|TRBV10-3|.
TGTGCCATCAGTGAGTCTGGCGGACGGGGCTATGGCTACACCTTC
CAISESGGRGYGYTF
>few|TRBJ2-7|TRBV5-1|TRBD2
TGCGCCAGCAGCTGGGGACTAGCGGGGGGATTGAACGAGCAGTACTTC
CASSWGLAGGLNEQYF
>.|TRBJ1-6|TRBV6-6|.
TGTGCCAGCAGTGTCCACAGGGAAGGTAATTCACCCCTCCACTTT
CASSVHREGNSPLHF
>many|TRBJ1-1|TRBV25-1|.
TGTGCCAGCAGGGAGGGACACACTGAAGCTTTCTTT
CASREGHTEAFF
>many|TRBJ1-5|TRBV6-2/TRBV6-3|.
TGTGCCTCCCAGGGCGGCGTCAATCAGCCCCAGCATTTT
CASQGGVNQPQHF
>many|TRBJ2-2|TRBV7-6|.
TGTGCCAGCAGCTTAAAACCGAACACCGGGGAGCTGTTTTTT
CASSLKPNTGELFF
>many|TRBJ2-6|TRBV7-6|.
TGTGCCAGCAGCTTAGCCCCCTCGGGGCTGGGCTCTGGGGCCAACGTCCTGACTTTC
CASSLAPSGLGSGANVLTF
>.|TRBJ2-7|TRBV28|TRBD1
TGTGCCAGCAGTCCTTCGACAGGGGGCCCCTACGAGCAGTACTTC
CASSPSTGGPYEQYF
>many|TRBJ1-5|TRBV12-3/TRBV12-4|TRBD1
TGTGCCAGCAGTTTTAAGACAGGGGGCTTCGACAATCAGCCCCAGCATTTT
CASSFKTGGFDNQPQHF
>many|TRBJ2-5|TRBV7-2|.
TGTGCCAGCAGCCCCTGGGGTAGCGGCATGGGGACCCAGTACTTC
CASSPWGSGMGTQYF
>few|TRBJ1-5|TRBV12-3/TRBV12-4|.
TGTGCCAGCAGTTTACGACAGAATAGCAATCAGCCCCAGCATTTT
CASSLRQNSNQPQHF
>few|TRBJ1-2|TRBV7-2|TRBD1
TGTGCCAGCAGCTCGCGGACAGGGGCCTATGGCTACACCTTC
CASSSRTGAYGYTF
>many|TRBJ2-7|TRBV11-2|.
TGTGCCAGCAGCCCCGCTGGGTTGGTAACCCTTTACGAGCAGTACTTC
CASSPAGLVTLYEQYF
>many|TRBJ2-5|TRBV6-2/TRBV6-3|.
TGTGCCAGCAGTTACTCGTCAGTCCAAGAGACCCAGTACTTC
CASSYSSVQETQYF
>many|TRBJ2-2|TRBV24-1|.
TGTGCCACCAGTGACGGCCGGAACACCGGGGAGCTGTTTTTT
CATSDGRNTGELFF
>many|TRBJ2-5|TRBV7-6|TRBD1
TGTGCCAGCAGCTTAGTGGCAGGGGGAGAGACCCAGTACTTC
CASSLVAGGETQYF
>many|TRBJ1-4|TRBV28|.
TGTGCCAGCAGTTTGGGTCAGTTAAATGAAAAACTGTTTTTT
CASSLGQLNEKLFF
>many|TRBJ2-7|TRBV7-2|.
TGTGCCAGCAGCTTACTGAACGGGGGCGAGCAGTACTTC
CASSLLNGGEQYF
>few|TRBJ2-2|TRBV14|TRBD2
TGTGCCAGCAGCCAAGGCGGGGGGGGGAGCGGAGCCTTT
CASSQGGGGSGAF
>many|TRBJ2-1|TRBV28|TRBD2
TGTGCCAGCAGTTTATTGGGACTAGCGAATGAGCAGTTCTTC
CASSLLGLANEQFF
>many|TRBJ2-3|TRBV7-2|TRBD1
TGTGCCAGCAGCTTAGGACAGGGGACCACAGATACGCAGTATTTT
CASSLGQGTTDTQYF
>.|TRBJ1-5|TRBV7-2|TRBD1
TGTACCAGCAGTCGTACAGGGGGAGCATTGAGCAATCAGCCCCAGCATTTT
CTSSRTGGALSNQPQHF
>many|TRBJ2-1|TRBV28|.
TGTGCCAGCAGGACCGCACATGAGCAGTTCTTC
CASRTAHEQFF